The sample holds a few counts of the clone carrying this TCR beta chain. Its specificity is not known. CD4+ naive, central memory, regulatory and stem cell-like memory cells were sorted via CD45RO/CCR7/CD25/CD127/CD95/CD27. Sort purity for all populations was recorded as exceeding 98%. J lost 8 bases, V lost 7 bases, and 8 bases had no gene match. The CDR3 totals 14 residues. Germline V gives CDR1 SNHLY, CDR2 FYNNEI. What was sequenced were expressed TCRB transcripts, since all of the isolated RNA had been reverse transcribed. The repertoire was sequenced with immunoSEQ multiplex PCR; TCRdb's copy has only in-frame clones and lacks some. Of under 200,000 clones in the sample, approximately 10% are singletons; the top ten hold around 0.48%. This sample stems from a study of beta chain features in type 1 diabetes. Overall study findings and caveats: The similarity of naive, central memory and Treg TCRB repertoires appeared greater among patients than among healthy donors. TCRB CDR3s from Type 1 diabetes patients were moderately but significantly shorter in all four CD4+ subsets.

The J gene is TRBJ1-4, the V gene TRBV2, with TRBD1 matching over 9 bases. This receptor was obtained from a man aged 30 to 45 with type 1 diabetes. The sequenced sample consisted of central memory CD4+ T cells from blood. Written as DNA, the CDR3 is TGTGCCAGCAACCTACGGACAGGGGACGAAAAACTGTTTTTT. Amino acids: CASNLRTGDEKLFF.